Below are 31 T cell receptor beta chains sequenced from a single sample in a study of response to subunit inactivated influenza vaccine (dated by TCRdb to 2016 to 2019). The protocol used for the library was RT-PCR. The sequencer was an Illumina HiSeq 2500. The public sequencing data were trimmed at Q25 with fastp and processed into clonotypes with MiXCR by TCRdb, which kept only in-frame beta chains. Each CDR3 protein gets just one entry, which takes the most common genes and DNA from the rows behind it. The sample table shows about 830,000 distinct CDR3 sequences, and approximately 18% are seen once. In total, the top ten clones hold about a tenth of the sample. The material sequenced was PBMCs from blood, taken around 5 days after vaccination. Receptor source: a man in his fifties who received an inactivated influenza vaccine. Donor details come from another sample of the same person, matched by shared clones.

The rearrangement links TRBV12-3 or TRBV12-4 to TRBJ2-3; D unresolved. The CDR3 loop spans 14 amino acids. V was clipped by 2 bases and J by 0 bases, with 6 bases between them. DNA of the CDR3: TGTGCCAGCAGTTTATCGACTAGCACAGATACGCAGTATTTT. Its translation is CASSLSTSTDTQYF.

The V gene is TRBV12-3 or TRBV12-4, the J gene TRBJ2-2; 8 bases map to TRBD1. The CDR3 totals 20 residues. The trim removed 3 bases at V and 1 base at J, leaving 16 bases unmatched. CDR3 amino acids: CASSFPATGEGSMNTGELFF. In DNA, the CDR3 is TGTGCCAGCAGTTTCCCTGCGACAGGGGAAGGAAGTATGAACACCGGGGAGCTGTTTTTT.

This clonotype was counted many times. The gene calls are TRBV10-3 and TRBJ2-7; D ambiguous. The V and J ends lost 5 bases and 5 bases respectively, with 13 bases between them. Germline V gene sequence: CDR1 ENHRY, CDR2 SYGVKD. The CDR3 is 13 amino acids. This CDR3 is CAISPTRLDEQYF. The CDR3 DNA follows: TGTGCCATCAGTCCCACCAGACTGGACGAGCAGTACTTC.

The J gene is TRBJ2-3, the V gene TRBV6-1; D remains unclear. This CDR3 has 15 amino acids. V was cut by 7 bases and J by 2 bases, with 16 bases left in between. Germline-derived CDR1 and CDR2 are MNHNS and SASEGT. The CDR3 protein is CASTYHGRTTDTQYF. In DNA, the CDR3 is TGTGCCAGCACCTACCATGGGCGGACCACAGATACGCAGTATTTT.

V is TRBV5-1 and J is TRBJ2-1; 7 bases line up with TRBD1. Losses at the gene ends were 0 bases for V and 6 bases for J; bases not matched to a gene: 6. The CDR3 has 15 residues. Germline CDR1 and CDR2: SGHRS and YFSETQ. This chain's CDR3 is CASSLERTGGNEQFF. The CDR3 nucleotides are TGCGCCAGCAGCTTGGAGAGGACAGGCGGCAATGAGCAGTTCTTC.

This clonotype has at least ten counts. V usage is TRBV29-1 and J usage is TRBJ2-3; no reliable D call. This CDR3 is built from 15 residues. V gave up 1 base and J gave up 0 bases, with 11 bases separating them. Germline CDR1 SQVTM, CDR2 ANQGSEA. The CDR3 DNA reads TGCAGCGTTGAAGCGCCCGATAGGAGCACAGATACGCAGTATTTT. Translation gives CSVEAPDRSTDTQYF.

The CDR3 DNA reads TGCAGTGCTAGAGCTAGCGGGGACGAGCAGTACTTC. Translated: CSARASGDEQYF. V gene TRBV20-1 combines with J gene TRBJ2-7; 9 nucleotides match TRBD2. Germline-derived CDR1 and CDR2 are DFQATT and SNEGSKA (reference sequence). The CDR3 consists of 12 residues. After removal of 1 base from V and 5 bases from J, the junction contained 0 bases not matched to a gene.

This clonotype appeared a few times. The chain has TRBV5-5 and TRBJ2-3, with D possibly matching TRBD1 (6 bases). Between the trimmed V and J ends, which lost 4 bases and 3 bases, there was a span of 18 bases. Germline loops: CDR1 SGHKS, CDR2 YYEKEE (reference sequence). The CDR3 contains 16 residues. CDR3 nucleotides: TGTGCCAGCAGCCCACAAGGGGGAGTTGGGACAGATACGCAGTATTTT. Protein: CASSPQGGVGTDTQYF.

A few counts support this clonotype. The chain combines TRBV3-1 with TRBJ2-2, with TRBD1 as a possible D gene (6 bases). Germline CDR1 LGHDT, CDR2 YNNKEL (reference sequence). V was trimmed by 8 bases and J by 7 bases, leaving 14 bases between them. The CDR3 is made up of 13 amino acids. The CDR3 nucleotides are TGTGCCAGCGGGGGCCCCCCGGACGGGGAGCTGTTTTTT. This gives the protein CASGGPPDGELFF.

This clonotype has more than one count but fewer than ten. The V and J genes are TRBV27 and TRBJ2-7; D gene ambiguous. The V gene lost 0 bases and the J gene lost 6 bases, with 9 bases spanning the gap. Germline V gives CDR1 MNHEY, CDR2 SMNVEV (reference sequence). The CDR3 is 13 amino acids. The CDR3 loop reads CASSLSTVTEQYF. CDR3 coding DNA: TGTGCCAGCAGTTTATCCACAGTGACCGAGCAGTACTTC.

The chain joins TRBV9 to TRBJ2-6, with 8 bases matching TRBD1. The CDR3 is made up of 16 amino acids. Germline CDR1 reads SGDLS; CDR2 reads YYNGEE. Trimming took 4 bases from V and 4 from J; bases not matched to a gene: 7. The CDR3 DNA follows: TGTGCCAGCAGCACGGACAGGGTAATGGGGGCCAACGTCCTGACTTTC. This gives the protein CASSTDRVMGANVLTF.

A few counts support this clonotype. The chain employs TRBV20-1 and TRBJ2-5; D tentatively reads TRBD1 or TRBD2 (5 bases each). Trimming took off 2 bases at V and 5 bases at J, with 18 bases between the two ends. The germline gives CDR1 DFQATT, CDR2 SNEGSKA (reference sequence). This CDR3 contains 15 residues. CDR3 loop: CSARRLQGRGETQYF. The CDR3, as DNA: TGCAGTGCTAGACGTCTCCAGGGAAGAGGGGAGACCCAGTACTTC.

Only a few counts were recorded for this clonotype. The chain joins TRBV12-3 or TRBV12-4 to TRBJ2-2; TRBD2 agrees at 7 bases. This CDR3 spans 15 amino acids. V was clipped by 6 bases and J by 0 bases; unmatched bases: 4. The CDR3 DNA follows: TGTGCCAGCAGACTAGGACTAGCGAACACCGGGGAGCTGTTTTTT. This codes for CASRLGLANTGELFF.

V and J are TRBV13 and TRBJ2-7; D may be TRBD2 (6 bases). Germline V CDR1 and CDR2: PRHDT, FYEKMQ (reference sequence). This CDR3 region has 15 residues. Between the trimmed V and J ends, which lost 1 base and 7 bases, there was a span of 17 bases. The CDR3 DNA is TGTGCCAGCAGCTTAGTTGATGGCAGGGCGGGAGAGCAGTACTTC. Translation: CASSLVDGRAGEQYF.

The chain links TRBV20-1 to TRBJ1-2; D is perhaps TRBD1 (5 bases). The CDR3 sequence is 13 residues long. Germline CDR1 is DFQATT and CDR2 is SNEGSKA (reference sequence). Deletions cut 1 base from V and 4 bases from J, with 10 bases between. The CDR3 nucleotides read TGCAGTGCTAGAGGTGACAGACCCTATGGCTACACCTTC. It translates to CSARGDRPYGYTF.

This chain uses TRBV20-1 with TRBJ2-7, with 7 bases lining up with TRBD2. CDR3 length equals 14 residues. Germline CDR1 is DFQATT and CDR2 is SNEGSKA (reference sequence). V shed 0 bases, J shed 4 bases, and the junction held 6 bases outside the gene matches. The CDR3 DNA reads TGCAGTGCTAGAGATTTACTAGCGCTGTACGAGCAGTACTTC. Translating gives CSARDLLALYEQYF.

This chain links TRBV20-1 with TRBJ2-1, with 9 nucleotides matching TRBD2. Germline CDR1 and CDR2: DFQATT and SNEGSKA (reference sequence). V was clipped by 5 bases and J by 7 bases; unmatched bases: 9. The CDR3 contains 14 residues. The CDR3 reads CSAAIAGVGNEQFF. The CDR3 nucleotides read TGCAGTGCTGCTATAGCGGGAGTGGGGAATGAGCAGTTCTTC.

This chain's CDR3 is CASSQTGQARETQYF. CDR3 bases: TGCGCCAGCAGCCAGACGGGACAGGCGAGGGAGACCCAGTACTTC. This sequence joins TRBV5-1 and TRBJ2-5; 8 bases fit TRBD1. Per germline, CDR1 SGHRS and CDR2 YFSETQ. The CDR3 covers 15 residues. Trimming took 4 bases from V and 5 from J; bases not matched to a gene: 10.

The chain employs TRBV12-3 or TRBV12-4 and TRBJ2-1; TRBD2 is a possible D gene (6 bases). This CDR3 contains 15 residues. Trimming removed 6 bases at V and 0 bases at J, with 12 bases between. The CDR3, as DNA: TGTGCCAGCAGGGGAGCGGGTCTCTCCTACAATGAGCAGTTCTTC. As protein: CASRGAGLSYNEQFF.

This clonotype was picked up one time. The chain couples TRBV11-2 to TRBJ2-7, with D possibly TRBD1 on 7 matching bases. The germline gives CDR1 SGHAT, CDR2 FQNNGV. V dropped 5 bases and J dropped 1 base, with 15 bases sitting between them. The CDR3 is 15 residues long. CDR3 in amino acids: CASSRGTATSYEQYF. Written as DNA, the CDR3 is TGTGCCAGCAGCCGCGGGACAGCTACGTCCTACGAGCAGTACTTC.

V is TRBV20-1 and J is TRBJ1-2; the D gene is possibly TRBD1 (6 bases). Trimming removed 7 bases at V and 4 bases at J, with 13 bases between. The CDR3 extends over 12 amino acids. Germline V gene data show CDR1 as DFQATT and CDR2 as SNEGSKA (reference sequence). Written as DNA, the CDR3 is TGCAGTGGAACAGGGAGGTCCTATGGCTACACCTTC. Protein product: CSGTGRSYGYTF.

The chain joins TRBV7-9 to TRBJ2-3; D is unclear. The CDR3 covers 14 residues. V shed 5 bases and J shed 4 bases, with 13 bases lying between them. Germline CDR1 reads SEHNR; CDR2 reads FQNEAQ (reference sequence). The CDR3 sequence is CASSPYPTPDTQYF. The DNA of the CDR3 is TGTGCCAGCAGCCCCTACCCCACCCCAGATACGCAGTATTTT.

This clonotype was detected only a few times. CDR3 sequence: CASSSQQGRSSYEQYF. The CDR3 nucleotides read TGTGCCAGCAGCTCACAACAGGGAAGGAGCTCCTACGAGCAGTACTTC. The chain links TRBV7-2 to TRBJ2-7, with TRBD1 as a possible D gene (6 bases). Looked up from germline, CDR1 is SGHTA and CDR2 is FQGNSA. The CDR3 has 16 amino acids. The V and J ends lost 4 bases and 0 bases respectively, with 16 bases between them.

The chain has TRBV7-9 and TRBJ2-3; possibly TRBD1 for D (6 bases). The ends were cut back, 3 bases at V and 6 bases at J, with 16 bases in the middle. The length of the CDR3 is 15 residues. Germline V gene lookup returns CDR1 SEHNR and CDR2 FQNEAQ (reference sequence). DNA for the CDR3: TGTGCCAGCAGCTTGGACAGAGGGAACGACGATACGCAGTATTTT. This gives the protein CASSLDRGNDDTQYF.

The chain recombines TRBV5-5 with TRBJ2-1; D possibly corresponds to TRBD2 (6 bases). CDR1 and CDR2 from the germline V gene are SGHKS and YYEKEE (reference sequence). Trimming pared 4 bases from V and 6 bases from J, leaving 14 bases between. The CDR3 totals 14 residues. CDR3 sequence: CASSGRLVSNEQFF. The CDR3 DNA reads as TGTGCCAGCAGCGGCAGACTAGTTTCCAATGAGCAGTTCTTC.

This clonotype was detected only a few times. V gene TRBV20-1 combines with J gene TRBJ2-1; D uncertain. V lost 0 bases to trimming and J lost 4 bases, with 10 bases between them. Germline V gives CDR1 DFQATT, CDR2 SNEGSKA (reference sequence). The CDR3 runs to 14 residues. The DNA for the CDR3 is TGCAGTGCTAGAGATATCGGCAGATACAATGAGCAGTTCTTC. Protein product: CSARDIGRYNEQFF.

The genes are TRBV6-1 and TRBJ1-2, with D unclear. V shed 0 bases and J shed 1 base, with 9 bases lying between them. Germline CDR1 reads MNHNS; CDR2 reads SASEGT. The CDR3 has 15 residues. CDR3 residues: CASSEASRVNYGYTF. The CDR3 nucleotides read TGTGCCAGCAGTGAAGCTTCGAGAGTTAACTATGGCTACACCTTC.

This clonotype was counted at least ten times. The chain joins TRBV12-3 or TRBV12-4 to TRBJ1-5; 8 bases align to TRBD1. The V gene end was trimmed by 5 bases and the J gene end by 6 bases; junction bases not matched to a gene: 3. The CDR3 extends over 13 amino acids. This CDR3 is CASSQGAGQPQHF. In DNA form, the CDR3 reads TGTGCCAGCAGTCAGGGGGCGGGTCAGCCCCAGCATTTT.

The chain recombines TRBV12-3 or TRBV12-4 with TRBJ1-2, with unresolved D. V was trimmed by 5 bases and J by 9 bases, leaving 7 bases between them. The length of the CDR3 is 10 residues. The CDR3: CASSQDRYTF. The CDR3, as DNA: TGTGCCAGCAGTCAAGACCGCTACACCTTC.

This chain joins TRBV6-1 and TRBJ1-6; no clear D. In germline, CDR1 is MNHNS, CDR2 SASEGT. The CDR3 has 13 residues. Trimming took off 6 bases at V and 6 bases at J, with 9 bases between the two ends. The CDR3 protein is CASRRTLNSPLHF. The DNA for the CDR3 is TGTGCCAGCAGACGAACTCTTAATTCACCCCTCCACTTT.

This clonotype has more than one count but fewer than ten. V is TRBV4-3 and J is TRBJ1-2; possibly TRBD1 for D (6 bases). This CDR3 is built from 16 residues. Germline assignment: CDR1 LGHNA and CDR2 YSLEER. V dropped 0 bases and J dropped 2 bases, with 13 bases sitting between them. The CDR3 DNA sequence: TGCGCCAGCAGCCAAGAGGTGTCAGGGGTCAACTATGGCTACACCTTC. Its translation: CASSQEVSGVNYGYTF.